This T cell receptor beta chain was obtained from a study of beta chain features in type 1 diabetes. This CDR3 has 16 amino acids. Germline V gene lookup returns CDR1 MRHNA and CDR2 SNTAGT. The V and J ends lost 5 bases and 2 bases respectively, with 17 bases between them. Study outcomes and limitations: The study found moderately but significantly shorter TCRB CDR3s in all four CD4+ subsets of Type 1 diabetes patients.

Remarks on this clone: As yet, its antigen is unknown.

The isolated RNA, all of it, was reverse transcribed, so expressed TCRB transcripts were what got sequenced. Only in-frame clones appear in the TCRdb table, and some are missing; sequencing was by immunoSEQ multiplex PCR. This sample yields some 290,000 clones, of which more than 13% are seen a single time; approximately 0.015% belongs to the top ten. The V call is TRBV6-4, the J call TRBJ2-3, with D possibly being TRBD1 (6 bases). Sequenced: naive CD4+ T cells from blood. The clonotype comes from a man aged 25-45 years with type 1 diabetes. The CDR3 sequence: CASSSFGQLNTDTQYF. For the CDR3, the DNA is TGTGCCAGCAGTTCCTTCGGACAGCTCAACACAGATACGCAGTATTTT.